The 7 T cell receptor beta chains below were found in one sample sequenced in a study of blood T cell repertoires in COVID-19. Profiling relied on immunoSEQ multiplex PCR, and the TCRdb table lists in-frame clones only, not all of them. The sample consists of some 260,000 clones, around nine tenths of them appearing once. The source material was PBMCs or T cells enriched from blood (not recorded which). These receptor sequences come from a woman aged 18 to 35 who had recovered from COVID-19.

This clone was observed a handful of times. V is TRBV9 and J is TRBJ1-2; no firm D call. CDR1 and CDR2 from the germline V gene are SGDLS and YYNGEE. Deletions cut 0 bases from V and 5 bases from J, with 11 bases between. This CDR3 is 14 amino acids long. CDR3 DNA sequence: TGTGCCAGCAGCGTAGAGAGGGATGGGTATGGCTACACCTTC. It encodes CASSVERDGYGYTF. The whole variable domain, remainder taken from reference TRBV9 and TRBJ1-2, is DSGVTQTPKHLITATGQRVTLRCSPRSGDLSVYWYQQSLDQGLQFLIQYYNGEERAKGNILERFSAQQFPDLHSELNLSSLELGDSALYFCASSVERDGYGYTFGSGTRLTVV.

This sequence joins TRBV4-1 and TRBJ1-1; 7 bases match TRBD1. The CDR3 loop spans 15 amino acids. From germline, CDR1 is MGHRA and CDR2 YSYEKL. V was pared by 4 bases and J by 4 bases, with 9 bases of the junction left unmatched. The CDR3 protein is CASSPPGQTFTEAFF. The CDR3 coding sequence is TGCGCCAGCAGCCCACCGGGACAGACCTTCACTGAAGCTTTCTTT.

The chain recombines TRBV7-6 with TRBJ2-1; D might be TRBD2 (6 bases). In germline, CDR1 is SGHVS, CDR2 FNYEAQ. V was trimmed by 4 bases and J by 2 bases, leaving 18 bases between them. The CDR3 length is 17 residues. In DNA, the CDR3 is TGTGCCAGCAGCTCTCGGTTTAAGGGGAGGACCTACAATGAGCAGTTCTTC. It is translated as CASSSRFKGRTYNEQFF.

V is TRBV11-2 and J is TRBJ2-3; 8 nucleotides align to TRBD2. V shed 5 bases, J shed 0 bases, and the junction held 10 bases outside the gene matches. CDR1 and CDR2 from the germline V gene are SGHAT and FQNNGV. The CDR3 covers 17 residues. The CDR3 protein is CASSQLSGALSTDTQYF. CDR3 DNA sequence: TGTGCCAGCAGCCAACTTAGCGGGGCCCTTAGCACAGATACGCAGTATTTT.

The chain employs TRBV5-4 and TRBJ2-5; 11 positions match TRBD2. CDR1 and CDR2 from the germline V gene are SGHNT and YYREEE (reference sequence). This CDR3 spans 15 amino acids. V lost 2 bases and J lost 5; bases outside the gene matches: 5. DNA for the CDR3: TGTGCCAGCAGCTTTCCCCTAGCGGGGGGTGAGACCCAGTACTTC. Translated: CASSFPLAGGETQYF.

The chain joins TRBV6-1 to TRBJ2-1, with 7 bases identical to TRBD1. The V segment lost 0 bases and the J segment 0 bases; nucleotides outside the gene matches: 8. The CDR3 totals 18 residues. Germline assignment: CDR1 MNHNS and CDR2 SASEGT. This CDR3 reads CASSEASSGQSSYNEQFF. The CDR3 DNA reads TGTGCCAGCAGTGAAGCTTCCTCGGGACAGAGCTCCTACAATGAGCAGTTCTTC.

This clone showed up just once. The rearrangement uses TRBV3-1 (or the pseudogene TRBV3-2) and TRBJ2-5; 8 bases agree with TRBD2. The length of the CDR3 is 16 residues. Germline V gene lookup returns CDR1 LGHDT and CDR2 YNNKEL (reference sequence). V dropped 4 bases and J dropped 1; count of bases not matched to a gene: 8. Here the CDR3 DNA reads TGTGCCAGCAGCCCTATCCGGACTAGCCCCCAAGAGACCCAGTACTTC. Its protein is CASSPIRTSPQETQYF.